These T cell receptor beta chains were read from a single sample in a study of cytomegalovirus exposure and HLA in healthy donors. Some clones are missing from TCRdb's copy, which holds only in-frame ones; the method was immunoSEQ multiplex PCR. Altogether hundreds of thousands of clones are present, 75% to 90% being singletons, with the ten largest covering about 1%. Specimen: PBMCs. These receptors came from a woman aged 18-29 years in good health and CMV-seronegative. The CDR3 runs from the conserved cysteine through the conserved F or W. Fields, in order: V gene, D gene, CDR3 length, J gene, clone size, CDR3 protein, CDR3 DNA. A D gene is named only where the DNA matches it firmly. The listing skips clone size in some rows; elsewhere it reads once, few, many or a size class.

v_gene: TRBV2
d_gene: NA
len: 14
j_gene: TRBJ2-3
abundance: NA
CDR3aa: CASSGASVPDTQYF
CDR3nt: TGTGCCAGCAGTGGGGCTAGCGTTCCAGATACGCAGTATTTT

v_gene: TRBV19
d_gene: NA
len: 14
j_gene: TRBJ2-3
abundance: NA
CDR3aa: CASRRQVFTDTQYF
CDR3nt: TGTGCCAGTAGAAGACAGGTTTTCACAGATACGCAGTATTTT

v_gene: TRBV6-7
d_gene: NA
len: 15
j_gene: TRBJ1-2
abundance: NA
CDR3aa: CASSSPLAGRDGYTF
CDR3nt: TGTGCCAGCAGCTCACCCCTGGCGGGGCGGGATGGCTACACCTTC

v_gene: TRBV15
d_gene: TRBD2
len: 18
j_gene: TRBJ2-1
abundance: NA
CDR3aa: CATSRDLPRREGYNEQFF
CDR3nt: TGTGCCACCAGCAGAGATTTACCGCGGCGGGAGGGATACAATGAGCAGTTCTTC

v_gene: TRBV5-6
d_gene: NA
len: 17
j_gene: TRBJ2-7
abundance: NA
CDR3aa: CASSLGIGPSRSGEQYF
CDR3nt: TGTGCCAGCAGCTTGGGAATTGGTCCCTCGAGGAGCGGGGAGCAGTACTTC

v_gene: TRBV7-9
d_gene: NA
len: 13
j_gene: TRBJ1-1
abundance: NA
CDR3aa: CASSLGEGTEAFF
CDR3nt: TGTGCCAGCAGCTTAGGGGAGGGAACTGAAGCTTTCTTT

v_gene: TRBV5-1
d_gene: TRBD1
len: 12
j_gene: TRBJ2-3
abundance: once
CDR3aa: CASSLDRGQQYF
CDR3nt: TGCGCCAGCAGCTTGGACAGGGGCCAGCAGTATTTT

v_gene: TRBV5-1
d_gene: TRBD2
len: 19
j_gene: TRBJ2-6
abundance: NA
CDR3aa: CASSPGLAGYNSGANGLTF
CDR3nt: TGCGCCAGCAGCCCCGGACTAGCGGGTTACAACTCTGGGGCCAACGGCCTGACTTTC

v_gene: TRBV6-1
d_gene: NA
len: 11
j_gene: TRBJ1-5
abundance: NA
CDR3aa: CASSYKQHHHF
CDR3nt: TGTGCCAGCAGTTATAAACAGCACCACCATTTT

v_gene: TRBV2
d_gene: NA
len: 12
j_gene: TRBJ1-1
abundance: once
CDR3aa: CASSEGGGGAFF
CDR3nt: TGTGCCAGCAGTGAAGGGGGGGGTGGGGCTTTCTTT

v_gene: TRBV6-5
d_gene: TRBD1
len: 14
j_gene: TRBJ1-2
abundance: NA
CDR3aa: CASSYVRQGEGYTF
CDR3nt: TGTGCCAGCAGTTACGTTCGACAGGGGGAAGGCTACACCTTC

v_gene: TRBV9
d_gene: NA
len: 16
j_gene: TRBJ2-2
abundance: NA
CDR3aa: CASSGIRGARTGELFF
CDR3nt: TGTGCCAGCAGCGGGATTCGGGGGGCGCGTACCGGGGAGCTGTTTTTT

v_gene: TRBV19
d_gene: TRBD1
len: 17
j_gene: TRBJ1-5
abundance: NA
CDR3aa: CASKSGTGLYGNQPQHF
CDR3nt: TGTGCCAGTAAAAGCGGGACAGGGTTGTATGGCAATCAGCCCCAGCATTTT

v_gene: TRBV6-5
d_gene: NA
len: 15
j_gene: TRBJ1-1
abundance: NA
CDR3aa: CASSYRDVGGTEAFF
CDR3nt: TGTGCCAGCAGTTACAGGGACGTGGGGGGGACTGAAGCTTTCTTT

v_gene: TRBV21-1
d_gene: NA
len: 15
j_gene: TRBJ1-4
abundance: NA
CDR3aa: CASKLQVSKNEKLFF
CDR3nt: TGTGCCAGCAAGTTACAGGTTAGCAAAAATGAAAAACTGTTTTTT

v_gene: TRBV4-3
d_gene: NA
len: 16
j_gene: TRBJ1-2
abundance: NA
CDR3aa: CASSHLGTAAHYGYTF
CDR3nt: TGCGCCAGCAGCCATCTGGGCACAGCCGCCCACTATGGCTACACCTTC

v_gene: TRBV30
d_gene: NA
len: 12
j_gene: TRBJ1-5
abundance: NA
CDR3aa: CAWIQADQPQHF
CDR3nt: TGTGCCTGGATTCAGGCCGATCAGCCCCAGCATTTT

v_gene: TRBV29-1
d_gene: NA
len: 14
j_gene: TRBJ2-7
abundance: NA
CDR3aa: CSVEDGGKTYEQYF
CDR3nt: TGCAGCGTTGAAGATGGGGGGAAGACCTACGAGCAGTACTTC

v_gene: TRBV2
d_gene: NA
len: 13
j_gene: TRBJ2-4
abundance: once
CDR3aa: CASSPPTLDPQYF
CDR3nt: TGTGCCAGCAGTCCCCCTACCCTCGATCCCCAGTACTTC

v_gene: TRBV19
d_gene: NA
len: 17
j_gene: TRBJ2-2
abundance: NA
CDR3aa: CASSLPGGHPNTGELFF
CDR3nt: TGTGCCAGTAGTCTCCCAGGCGGACATCCGAACACCGGGGAGCTGTTTTTT

v_gene: TRBV6-5
d_gene: TRBD1
len: 14
j_gene: TRBJ1-6
abundance: NA
CDR3aa: CASKRDRVSSPLHF
CDR3nt: TGTGCCAGCAAGAGGGACAGGGTCAGCTCACCCCTCCACTTT

v_gene: TRBV7-9
d_gene: TRBD2
len: 16
j_gene: TRBJ2-2
abundance: NA
CDR3aa: CASRRPGGIGAGELFF
CDR3nt: TGTGCCAGCCGGCGCCCGGGGGGGATCGGGGCCGGGGAGCTGTTTTTT

v_gene: TRBV5-1
d_gene: TRBD1
len: 15
j_gene: TRBJ1-1
abundance: NA
CDR3aa: CASSFGRGRGTEAFF
CDR3nt: TGCGCCAGCAGCTTCGGCAGGGGGCGCGGAACTGAAGCTTTCTTT

v_gene: TRBV5-1
d_gene: TRBD2
len: 16
j_gene: TRBJ2-1
abundance: NA
CDR3aa: CASSNGTSGLYNEQFF
CDR3nt: TGCGCCAGCAGCAACGGGACTAGCGGGCTATACAATGAGCAGTTCTTC

v_gene: TRBV7-9
d_gene: NA
len: 11
j_gene: TRBJ2-7
abundance: NA
CDR3aa: CATRGGYEQYF
CDR3nt: TGTGCCACGCGGGGCGGCTACGAGCAGTACTTC

v_gene: TRBV6-6
d_gene: NA
len: 15
j_gene: TRBJ1-5
abundance: NA
CDR3aa: CASSYSTDSNQPQHF
CDR3nt: TGTGCCAGCAGTTACTCGACAGATAGCAATCAGCCCCAGCATTTT

v_gene: TRBV27
d_gene: TRBD2
len: 15
j_gene: TRBJ2-7
abundance: NA
CDR3aa: CASRGTSGATYEQYF
CDR3nt: TGTGCCAGCAGGGGGACTAGCGGGGCTACCTACGAGCAGTACTTC

v_gene: TRBV7-2
d_gene: NA
len: 13
j_gene: TRBJ2-7
abundance: NA
CDR3aa: CASSLALIEEQYF
CDR3nt: TGTGCCAGCAGCTTAGCATTGATCGAGGAGCAGTACTTC

v_gene: TRBV6-5
d_gene: TRBD1
len: 15
j_gene: TRBJ1-3
abundance: NA
CDR3aa: CASRRDSGSGNTIYF
CDR3nt: TGTGCCAGCAGAAGGGACAGCGGATCTGGAAACACCATATATTTT

v_gene: TRBV6-5
d_gene: NA
len: 15
j_gene: TRBJ2-3
abundance: NA
CDR3aa: CASSYSGQITDTQYF
CDR3nt: TGTGCCAGCAGTTACTCGGGACAAATCACAGATACGCAGTATTTT

v_gene: TRBV9
d_gene: TRBD1
len: 14
j_gene: TRBJ2-2
abundance: NA
CDR3aa: CASSVRTGGGELFF
CDR3nt: TGTGCCAGCAGCGTAAGGACAGGGGGCGGGGAGCTGTTTTTT

v_gene: TRBV11-3
d_gene: NA
len: 15
j_gene: TRBJ1-3
abundance: once
CDR3aa: CASSLGGGSGNTIYF
CDR3nt: TGTGCCAGCAGCTTAGGAGGCGGATCTGGAAACACCATATATTTT

v_gene: TRBV9
d_gene: TRBD1
len: 15
j_gene: TRBJ2-7
abundance: few
CDR3aa: CASSRGQEVSYEQYF
CDR3nt: TGTGCCAGCAGCCGAGGACAGGAGGTATCCTACGAGCAGTACTTC

v_gene: TRBV2
d_gene: TRBD1
len: 16
j_gene: TRBJ2-7
abundance: NA
CDR3aa: CASSLNPDRGPYEQYF
CDR3nt: TGTGCCAGCAGTTTAAACCCGGACAGGGGTCCCTACGAGCAGTACTTC

v_gene: TRBV4-3
d_gene: TRBD2
len: 17
j_gene: TRBJ2-5
abundance: NA
CDR3aa: CASSQGPPLAAKETQYF
CDR3nt: TGCGCCAGCAGCCAAGGCCCGCCTCTAGCGGCGAAAGAGACCCAGTACTTC

v_gene: TRBV2
d_gene: NA
len: 14
j_gene: TRBJ1-4
abundance: NA
CDR3aa: CASSIGRESEKLFF
CDR3nt: TGTGCCAGCAGTATAGGCAGGGAAAGTGAAAAACTGTTTTTT

v_gene: TRBV6-6
d_gene: NA
len: 16
j_gene: TRBJ1-2
abundance: once
CDR3aa: CASSYENGGRGGGYTF
CDR3nt: TGTGCCAGCAGTTACGAAAACGGGGGGAGGGGAGGTGGCTACACCTTC

v_gene: TRBV6-5
d_gene: TRBD1
len: 15
j_gene: TRBJ2-7
abundance: NA
CDR3aa: CASSQRQGVTYEQYF
CDR3nt: TGTGCCAGCAGCCAACGGCAGGGGGTAACCTACGAGCAGTACTTC

v_gene: TRBV5-6
d_gene: TRBD2
len: 17
j_gene: TRBJ2-7
abundance: NA
CDR3aa: CASSATSGRPTSYEQYF
CDR3nt: TGTGCCAGCAGCGCAACTAGCGGGAGGCCTACCTCCTACGAGCAGTACTTC

v_gene: TRBV14
d_gene: TRBD1
len: 14
j_gene: TRBJ1-1
abundance: NA
CDR3aa: CASSQNYRGHGAFF
CDR3nt: TGTGCCAGCAGCCAAAATTACAGGGGACACGGAGCTTTCTTT

v_gene: TRBV6-5
d_gene: NA
len: 13
j_gene: TRBJ2-2
abundance: NA
CDR3aa: CASSYLNTGELFF
CDR3nt: TGTGCCAGCAGTTATCTAAACACCGGGGAGCTGTTTTTT

v_gene: TRBV7-6
d_gene: TRBD1
len: 15
j_gene: TRBJ1-1
abundance: NA
CDR3aa: CASSLARDSNTEAFF
CDR3nt: TGTGCCAGCAGCTTGGCTCGGGACAGTAACACTGAAGCTTTCTTT

v_gene: TRBV9
d_gene: NA
len: 13
j_gene: TRBJ1-1
abundance: NA
CDR3aa: CASSVAEGSRAFF
CDR3nt: TGTGCCAGCAGCGTAGCTGAAGGGAGCCGAGCTTTCTTT

v_gene: TRBV10-1
d_gene: TRBD1
len: 15
j_gene: TRBJ1-1
abundance: NA
CDR3aa: CASSGSGQGSTEAFF
CDR3nt: TGCGCCAGTTCAGGCTCCGGACAGGGGTCGACTGAAGCTTTCTTT

v_gene: TRBV6-4
d_gene: TRBD1
len: 15
j_gene: TRBJ2-2
abundance: NA
CDR3aa: CASSDPATGGGELFF
CDR3nt: TGTGCCAGCAGTGACCCAGCGACAGGGGGCGGGGAGCTGTTTTTT

v_gene: TRBV30
d_gene: TRBD1
len: 15
j_gene: TRBJ2-3
abundance: NA
CDR3aa: CAWNTDRGPGDTQYF
CDR3nt: TGTGCCTGGAACACGGACAGGGGGCCGGGAGATACGCAGTATTTT

v_gene: TRBV7-9
d_gene: NA
len: 14
j_gene: TRBJ2-1
abundance: NA
CDR3aa: CASSLAREFNEQFF
CDR3nt: TGTGCCAGCAGCTTAGCACGGGAGTTCAATGAGCAGTTCTTC

v_gene: TRBV21-1
d_gene: NA
len: 12
j_gene: TRBJ2-7
abundance: NA
CDR3aa: CASRDTDYEQYF
CDR3nt: TGTGCCAGCAGGGACACTGACTACGAGCAGTACTTC

v_gene: TRBV29-1
d_gene: TRBD2
len: 17
j_gene: TRBJ2-2
abundance: few
CDR3aa: CSVFGTSGGAGTGELFF
CDR3nt: TGCAGCGTTTTTGGGACTAGCGGGGGGGCCGGCACCGGGGAGCTGTTTTTT

v_gene: TRBV7-3
d_gene: TRBD2
len: 15
j_gene: TRBJ2-1
abundance: NA
CDR3aa: CASSLIWGRDNEQFF
CDR3nt: TGTGCCAGCAGCTTAATTTGGGGGAGGGACAATGAGCAGTTCTTC

v_gene: TRBV10-1
d_gene: TRBD1
len: 15
j_gene: TRBJ2-7
abundance: NA
CDR3aa: CASSVWTGGRYEQYF
CDR3nt: TGCGCCAGCAGTGTATGGACAGGGGGCAGATACGAGCAGTACTTC

v_gene: TRBV4-3
d_gene: NA
len: 13
j_gene: TRBJ1-1
abundance: NA
CDR3aa: CASSQEVRGGAFF
CDR3nt: TGCGCCAGCAGCCAAGAAGTCAGGGGCGGGGCTTTCTTT

v_gene: TRBV6-7
d_gene: NA
len: 14
j_gene: TRBJ1-5
abundance: NA
CDR3aa: CASSYSRSNQPQHF
CDR3nt: TGTGCCAGCAGTTACTCACGGAGCAATCAGCCCCAGCATTTT

v_gene: TRBV6-6
d_gene: TRBD2
len: 15
j_gene: TRBJ2-7
abundance: NA
CDR3aa: CASSYSLAGAYEQYF
CDR3nt: TGTGCCAGCAGTTACTCACTAGCGGGGGCCTACGAGCAGTACTTC

v_gene: TRBV18
d_gene: NA
len: 14
j_gene: TRBJ1-1
abundance: NA
CDR3aa: CASSPTGLNTEAFF
CDR3nt: TGTGCCAGCTCACCAACAGGGCTGAACACTGAAGCTTTCTTT

v_gene: TRBV19
d_gene: TRBD1
len: 13
j_gene: TRBJ2-7
abundance: few
CDR3aa: CASARLTGDEQYF
CDR3nt: TGTGCCAGCGCCCGACTAACAGGGGACGAGCAGTACTTC

v_gene: TRBV6-5
d_gene: NA
len: 14
j_gene: TRBJ2-7
abundance: NA
CDR3aa: CASSSIRRFGEQYF
CDR3nt: TGTGCCAGCAGTTCAATCCGGAGATTCGGCGAGCAGTACTTC